The 25 T cell receptor beta chains in this list originate from one sample, sequenced in a study of siplizumab effects on memory and regulatory T cells. Data came from immunoSEQ multiplex PCR; TCRdb stores just in-frame clones and leaves some out. The sample records fewer than 30,000 clones, more than 65% being singletons. The material sequenced was memory CD4+ T cells sorted from blood. All receptors derive from a human donor in good health.

The CDR3, as DNA: TGTGCCAGCAGCTGGGGACTAGCGACCGGGGAGCTGTTTTTT. It encodes CASSWGLATGELFF. The V call is TRBV5-6, the J call TRBJ2-2, with 10 nucleotides matching TRBD2. The CDR3 has 14 amino acids. V was clipped by 3 bases and J by 5 bases; unmatched bases: 1. Germline V lookup: CDR1 SGHDT, CDR2 YYEEEE.

The rearrangement uses TRBV7-8 and TRBJ1-4; a weak D match, TRBD1 (5 bases). Germline CDR1 reads SGHVS; CDR2 reads FQNEAQ. The CDR3 has 17 amino acids. Trimming removed 1 base from V and 3 bases from J, with 15 bases in between. DNA for the CDR3: TGTGCCAGCAGCTTAGATGGGGGGAGCCAGTCTAATGAAAAACTGTTTTTT. Protein: CASSLDGGSQSNEKLFF.

This chain uses TRBV2 with TRBJ1-4; 10 bases map to TRBD1. V dropped 3 bases and J dropped 5; count of bases not matched to a gene: 0. This CDR3 is built from 14 residues. Germline CDR1 is SNHLY and CDR2 is FYNNEI. This CDR3 is CASSEDRGNEKLFF. CDR3 bases: TGTGCCAGCAGTGAGGACAGGGGGAATGAAAAACTGTTTTTT.

This rearrangement joins TRBV2 to TRBJ1-6; 10 bases are a match to TRBD1. The CDR3 contains 17 residues. Germline trimming cut 0 bases from V and 7 bases from J; bases unmatched to any gene: 6. CDR1 SNHLY and CDR2 FYNNEI come from the germline V gene. CDR3 coding DNA: TGTGCCAGCAGTGAAGCGCTTCGACAGGGGGCAAATTCACCCCTCCACTTT. Translated: CASSEALRQGANSPLHF.

This clone came up once. For the CDR3, the DNA is TGTGCCAGCAGCTTGGCCGGGTTCTACAATGAGCAGTTCTTC. Translated: CASSLAGFYNEQFF. The genes are TRBV5-4 and TRBJ2-1; D is unclear. This CDR3 comprises 14 residues. V dropped 0 bases and J dropped 3 bases, with 7 bases sitting between them. CDR1 SGHNT and CDR2 YYREEE come from the germline V gene (reference sequence).

CDR3 DNA sequence: TGTGCCAGCAGGGGCAGGGTGGATGAAAAACTGTTTTTT. Amino acids: CASRGRVDEKLFF. V is TRBV2 and J is TRBJ1-4; TRBD1 might be the D (5 bases). V lost 6 bases and J lost 6, with 11 bases in between. Germline CDR1 reads SNHLY; CDR2 reads FYNNEI. The CDR3 runs 13 residues.

On this clone itself: At one boundary the junction diverges from the germline segment, which might be a read error. The chain uses TRBV6-6 and TRBJ2-7, with 7 bases lining up with TRBD2. CDR3 length equals 14 residues. CDR1 and CDR2 (germline): MNHNY, SVGAGI (reference sequence). The CDR3, as DNA: TGTGCCAGCAGTTACTTGGGAGGGGAGTACGGGCAGTACTTC. Protein: CASSYLGGEYGQYF.

The rearrangement links TRBV11-3 to TRBJ1-1; 9 positions agree with TRBD1. J gave up 0 bases and V 5 bases, and 10 bases lay outside the gene matches. CDR3 size: 17 residues. Germline V gene lookup returns CDR1 SGHNT and CDR2 YENEEA. The CDR3 DNA follows: TGTGCCAGCAGCCCGACCGGACAGGGGAAGATGAACACTGAAGCTTTCTTT. Encoded protein: CASSPTGQGKMNTEAFF.

The CDR3 loop reads CASSLGAWDRGTPNEKLFF. DNA for the CDR3: TGTGCCAGCAGCTTAGGGGCGTGGGACAGGGGGACACCGAATGAAAAACTGTTTTTT. The chain links TRBV7-9 to TRBJ1-4; 11 bases line up with TRBD1. Germline CDR1 SEHNR, CDR2 FQNEAQ (reference sequence). The CDR3 extends over 19 amino acids. J gave up 5 bases and V 1 base, and 12 bases lay outside the gene matches. The full variable domain, completed using reference TRBV7-9 and TRBJ1-4, is DTGVSQNPRHKITKRGQNVTFRCDPISEHNRLYWYRQTLGQGPEFLTYFQNEAQLEKSRLLSDRFSAERPKGSFSTLEIQRTEQGDSAMYLCASSLGAWDRGTPNEKLFFGSGTQLSVL.

The chain employs TRBV19 and TRBJ2-1; TRBD1 matches at 7 bases. Germline V CDR1 and CDR2: LNHDA, SQIVND (reference sequence). CDR3 length: 13 residues. V lost 7 bases and J lost 9; bases outside the gene matches: 9. The CDR3 DNA sequence: TGTGCCAGTAATGGCCCCAGGGGGTTTGAGCAGTTCTTC. Protein sequence: CASNGPRGFEQFF.

This clone has a handful of counts. V is TRBV11-3 and J is TRBJ1-1, with D possibly being TRBD1 (6 bases). The CDR3 is made up of 14 amino acids. CDR1 and CDR2 (germline): SGHNT, YENEEA. The ends were cut back, 4 bases at V and 0 bases at J, with 9 bases in the middle. As DNA, the CDR3 is TGTGCCAGCAGCTCAGGGGACATGAACACTGAAGCTTTCTTT. Translated: CASSSGDMNTEAFF.

This rearrangement joins TRBV18 to TRBJ2-1; no clear D gene. CDR1 is KGHSH and CDR2 is LQKENI in the germline V gene. The CDR3 runs to 12 residues. V lost 0 bases and J 15 bases, leaving 12 bases between the germline ends. CDR3 sequence reads: CASSPPSVGGFF. The CDR3 nucleotides read TGTGCCAGCTCACCACCATCGGTTGGCGGGTTCTTC.

The chain has TRBV27 and TRBJ2-1, with a possible D match to TRBD1 (6 bases). CDR1 and CDR2 (germline): MNHEY, SMNVEV (reference sequence). V lost 5 bases and J 1 base, leaving 15 bases between the germline ends. CDR3 length: 16 amino acids. This chain's CDR3 is CASSRPGQMSYNEQFF. The CDR3 DNA reads TGTGCCAGCAGTCGTCCGGGACAAATGTCCTACAATGAGCAGTTCTTC.

The V call is TRBV15, the J call TRBJ2-7; unclear D gene. This CDR3 comprises 13 residues. Looked up from germline, CDR1 is LNHNV and CDR2 is YYDKDF (reference sequence). The V end lost 1 base, the J end lost 2 bases, and 6 bases lay between the germline ends. The CDR3 region is CATSRGLPYEQYF. DNA of the CDR3: TGTGCCACCAGCAGAGGACTGCCCTACGAGCAGTACTTC. Based on the CDR3 plus reference TRBV15 and TRBJ2-7, the full variable domain is DAMVIQNPRYQVTQFGKPVTLSCSQTLNHNVMYWYQQKSSQAPKLLFHYYDKDFNNEADTPDNFQSRRPNTSFCFLDIRSPGLGDTAMYLCATSRGLPYEQYFGPGTRLTVT.

The chain couples TRBV5-4 to TRBJ2-1; the D gene is possibly TRBD2 (5 bases). This CDR3 has 15 residues. Trimming stripped 0 bases from V and 0 bases from J, with 7 bases between. Per the germline V gene, CDR1 is SGHNT and CDR2 is YYREEE (reference sequence). This CDR3 reads CASSLGESSYNEQFF. The CDR3 region has the DNA TGTGCCAGCAGCTTGGGGGAGAGCTCCTACAATGAGCAGTTCTTC.

This sequence joins TRBV7-8 and TRBJ1-1, with 7 positions matching TRBD1. Germline loops: CDR1 SGHVS, CDR2 FQNEAQ. The ends lost 4 bases at V and 0 bases at J; junction bases unmatched: 11. CDR3 length equals 17 residues. CDR3 sequence reads: CASSWDRQGGLNTEAFF. In DNA, the CDR3 is TGTGCCAGCAGCTGGGACCGGCAGGGGGGGCTGAACACTGAAGCTTTCTTT.

The J gene is TRBJ2-5, the V gene TRBV10-3; D is undetermined. TRBJ2-7 matches the DNA end more closely, so the J call is doubtful. This CDR3 spans 15 amino acids. From germline, CDR1 is ENHRY and CDR2 SYGVKD. The CDR3 region is CAISAFDGDSYEQYF. CDR3 coding DNA: TGTGCCATCAGTGCTTTCGACGGTGACTCCTACGAGCAGTACTTC.

The chain combines TRBV2 with TRBJ1-5, with 9 nucleotides matching TRBD1. The CDR3 loop spans 14 amino acids. V shed 8 bases and J 6 bases; nucleotides not matched to a gene: 8. CDR1 SNHLY and CDR2 FYNNEI come from the germline V gene. This chain's CDR3 is CASGTGQGPQPQHF. The CDR3 DNA sequence: TGTGCCAGCGGAACCGGACAGGGGCCTCAGCCCCAGCATTTT.

The genes are TRBV6-6 and TRBJ1-5; 7 bases are a match to TRBD1. The trim removed 6 bases at V and 2 bases at J, leaving 7 bases unmatched. CDR1 MNHNY and CDR2 SVGAGI come from the germline V gene (reference sequence). The CDR3 is made up of 15 amino acids. CDR3 region: CASRGGTAGNQPQHF. CDR3 DNA: TGTGCCAGCAGGGGAGGGACAGCGGGCAATCAGCCCCAGCATTTT.

This clone was recorded once. The J gene is TRBJ2-6, the V gene TRBV6-6; D unresolved. CDR1 and CDR2 from the germline V gene are MNHNY and SVGAGI (reference sequence). The CDR3 has 15 amino acids. Trimming took 6 bases from V and 1 from J, leaving 10 bases between them. In DNA form, the CDR3 reads TGTGCCAGCAGAGCGACCCTTTCTGGGGCCAACGTCCTGACTTTC. Encoded protein: CASRATLSGANVLTF.

The rearrangement uses TRBV5-1 and TRBJ1-2; D remains unclear. V shed 0 bases and J shed 6 bases, with 6 bases lying between them. The germline gives CDR1 SGHRS, CDR2 YFSETQ. The CDR3 is made up of 12 amino acids. CDR3 sequence reads: CASSLDADGYTF. CDR3 nucleotide sequence: TGCGCCAGCAGCTTGGATGCGGATGGCTACACCTTC.

The chain combines TRBV18 with TRBJ2-7, with unresolved D. V gave up 0 bases and J gave up 5 bases, with 5 bases separating them. The CDR3 length is 12 residues. Germline CDR1 KGHSH, CDR2 LQKENI. CDR3 in amino acids: CASSPPINEQYF. CDR3 nucleotide sequence: TGTGCCAGCTCACCACCGATAAACGAGCAGTACTTC. The variable domain in full, completed from reference TRBV18 and TRBJ2-7, reads NAGVMQNPRHLVRRRGQEARLRCSPMKGHSHVYWYRQLPEEGLKFMVYLQKENIIDESGMPKERFSAEFPKEGPSILRIQQVVRGDSAAYFCASSPPINEQYFGPGTRLTVT.

V is TRBV4-1 and J is TRBJ2-1, with 12 bases lining up with TRBD2. The CDR3 length is 17 residues. CDR1 and CDR2 (germline): MGHRA, YSYEKL. V was pared by 0 bases and J by 11 bases, with 11 bases of the junction left unmatched. As DNA, the CDR3 is TGCGCCAGCAGCCAAGATGGGAGGGGGACTAGCGGGTTCAAGCAGTTCTTC. It codes for CASSQDGRGTSGFKQFF.

The chain carries TRBV15 and TRBJ2-5; no definite D call. The V end lost 0 bases, the J end lost 0 bases, and 8 bases lay between the germline ends. The germline gives CDR1 LNHNV, CDR2 YYDKDF (reference sequence). The CDR3 has 15 residues. CDR3 coding DNA: TGTGCCACCAGCAGAGAGGCCCAGTACCAAGAGACCCAGTACTTC. This encodes CATSREAQYQETQYF.

This clone was counted between two and nine times. The chain links TRBV27 to TRBJ1-4, with D unresolved. The CDR3 has 14 amino acids. In germline, CDR1 is MNHEY, CDR2 SMNVEV (reference sequence). Trimming stripped 6 bases from V and 8 bases from J, with 16 bases between. The CDR3 loop is CASRPGQTGEKLFF. CDR3 nucleotides: TGTGCCAGCAGGCCGGGCCAAACGGGCGAAAAACTGTTTTTT.